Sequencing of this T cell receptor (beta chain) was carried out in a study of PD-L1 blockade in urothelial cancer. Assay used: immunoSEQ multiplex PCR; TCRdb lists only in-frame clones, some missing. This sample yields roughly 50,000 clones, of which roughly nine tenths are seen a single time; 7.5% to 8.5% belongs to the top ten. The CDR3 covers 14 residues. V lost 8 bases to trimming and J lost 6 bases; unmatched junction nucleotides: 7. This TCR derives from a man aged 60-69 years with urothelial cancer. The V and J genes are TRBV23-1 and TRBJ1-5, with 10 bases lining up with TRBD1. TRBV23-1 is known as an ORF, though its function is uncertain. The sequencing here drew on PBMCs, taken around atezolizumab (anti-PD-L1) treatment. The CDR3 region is CASLTGGVRQPQHF. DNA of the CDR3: TGCGCCAGCTTGACAGGGGGCGTTCGTCAGCCCCAGCATTTT.